The clone carrying this T cell receptor (beta chain) was counted ten times or more. Its target is unknown. Naive CD4+ cells had CD25+ Tregs removed. The V gene end was trimmed by 5 bases and the J gene end by 5 bases; junction bases not matched to a gene: 10. The germline V gene has CDR1 SGHTA and CDR2 FQGTGA. The CDR3 length is 15 residues. Study results and caveats: Tumor Tregs overlapped most with tumor, then blood, naive CD4+ cells. Larger-cohort validation covered only one TCR beta V-J rearrangement.

Constant-region reverse primers amplified full-length variable regions, followed by semi-nested Nested Universal Primer A PCR. MiXCR, run by TCRdb on the 5' RACE reads, gives a single entry per CDR3 protein. The sample shows tens of thousands of distinct CDR3 sequences, around 30% of them seen only once. The source material was tumor-infiltrating naive CD4+ T cells sorted from the breast tumor. The subset: naive CD4+ T cells, CD4+CD45RA+CD25-. This chain connects TRBV7-3 to TRBJ2-3; 7 positions match TRBD2. This clonotype was sampled from a female donor with breast cancer. CDR3 nucleotide sequence: TGTGCCAGCAGCCTTTTCGGGAGGTTCGGAGATACGCAGTATTTT. It yields the protein CASSLFGRFGDTQYF.